This entry lists 27 T cell receptor beta chains sequenced from one sample in a study of shared clonotypes between healthy human individuals. Clones were read by immunoSEQ multiplex PCR, and TCRdb kept only the in-frame ones, dropping some. The sample has more than 550,000 clones, less than 95% seen once. Sequenced: memory CD8+ T cells from PBMCs. Noted subset: CD45RO+ cells pooled with CCR7-negative TemRA cells. The origin of the receptors is a man between 18 and 35 years old in good health. Some clones in this sample may be carry-over from other donors' samples.

The chain combines TRBV4-3 with TRBJ2-1; 10 nucleotides agree with TRBD2. Trimming took 0 bases from V and 6 from J; bases not matched to a gene: 11. Per the germline V gene, CDR1 is LGHNA and CDR2 is YSLEER. The CDR3 is 18 residues long. CDR3 DNA sequence: TGCGCCAGCAGCCAAGATCGAGGGCTAGCGGGAGCAGGCAATGAGCAGTTCTTC. It is translated as CASSQDRGLAGAGNEQFF.

The chain joins TRBV6-1 to TRBJ2-2, with 7 bases lining up with TRBD2. From germline, CDR1 is MNHNS and CDR2 SASEGT. This CDR3 contains 14 residues. Losses at the gene ends were 3 bases for V and 7 bases for J; bases not matched to a gene: 5. The CDR3 DNA reads TGTGCCAGCAGTGATGGGGACTATGGCGGGGAGCTGTTTTTT. Amino acids: CASSDGDYGGELFF.

Worth noting for this clone: The junction shows a germline mismatch at one end, possibly a read error. This sequence joins TRBV11-2 and TRBJ2-4, with D possibly TRBD2 on 6 matching bases. Germline CDR1 is SGHAT and CDR2 is FQNNGV. This CDR3 is built from 12 residues. The CDR3 DNA is TGTGCCACCAGCGGGCTAGGAAACATTCAGTACTTC. Translating it yields CATSGLGNIQYF.

The chain couples TRBV5-1 to TRBJ2-3; D not certain. The CDR3 extends over 13 amino acids. V dropped 0 bases and J dropped 2 bases, with 4 bases sitting between them. Germline CDR1 SGHRS, CDR2 YFSETQ. CDR3 in DNA: TGCGCCAGCAGCTTGGTGGCCACAGATACGCAGTATTTT. As protein: CASSLVATDTQYF. Full variable domain (outside the CDR3, taken from reference TRBV5-1 and TRBJ2-3): KAGVTQTPRYLIKTRGQQVTLSCSPISGHRSVSWYQQTPGQGLQFLFEYFSETQRNKGNFPGRFSGRQFSNSRSEMNVSTLELGDSALYLCASSLVATDTQYFGPGTRLTVL.

The genes are TRBV21-1 and TRBJ1-5; TRBD1, the D gene given by the table, was not confirmed from the DNA. TRBV21-1 constitutes a pseudogene. CDR3 length equals 17 residues. In nucleotides, the CDR3 is TGTGCCAGCCCCCCAGGTAGGGGCAGGAAGGGCAATCAGCCCCAGCATTTT. Translation gives CASPPGRGRKGNQPQHF.

This chain connects TRBV19 to TRBJ2-1; weak D call: TRBD2 (6 bases). The CDR3 runs to 16 residues. Trimming removed 2 bases at V and 4 bases at J, with 15 bases between. Germline-derived CDR1 and CDR2 are LNHDA and SQIVND (reference sequence). The CDR3: CASSIRKRAPYNEQFF. CDR3 nucleotide sequence: TGTGCCAGTAGTATACGAAAGCGGGCCCCTTACAATGAGCAGTTCTTC.

V is TRBV2 and J is TRBJ1-5; D might be TRBD1 (5 bases). The length of the CDR3 is 14 residues. Germline V gene sequence: CDR1 SNHLY, CDR2 FYNNEI. Trimming took off 6 bases at V and 4 bases at J, with 13 bases between the two ends. CDR3 sequence reads: CASSLREGNQPQHF. For the CDR3, the DNA is TGTGCCAGCAGCCTCAGGGAGGGGAATCAGCCCCAGCATTTT. Based on the CDR3 plus reference TRBV2 and TRBJ1-5, the full variable domain is EPEVTQTPSHQVTQMGQEVILRCVPISNHLYFYWYRQILGQKVEFLVSFYNNEISEKSEIFDDQFSVERPDGSNFTLKIRSTKLEDSAMYFCASSLREGNQPQHFGDGTRLSIL.

The chain is built from TRBV10-2 and TRBJ2-1; 10 bases line up with TRBD2. Germline-derived CDR1 and CDR2 are WSHSY and SAAADI. There are 16 residues in the CDR3. The V gene end was trimmed by 7 bases and the J gene end by 1 base; junction bases not matched to a gene: 7. Here the CDR3 reads CASTTLAGDSYNEQFF. The CDR3 DNA reads TGCGCCAGCACAACCCTAGCGGGAGATTCCTACAATGAGCAGTTCTTC.

This sequence joins TRBV30 and TRBJ2-2; D gene ambiguous. Trimming pared 5 bases from V and 7 bases from J, leaving 14 bases between. CDR1 is GTSNPN, CDR2 SVGIG, per germline (reference sequence). The length of the CDR3 is 13 residues. CDR3 sequence reads: CAWDQSRVGELFF. CDR3 nucleotide sequence: TGTGCCTGGGACCAAAGTAGAGTCGGGGAGCTGTTTTTT. Looking up the rest from reference TRBV30 and TRBJ2-2 gives the full variable domain: SQTIHQWPATLVQPVGSPLSLECTVEGTSNPNLYWYRQAAGRGLQLLFYSVGIGQISSEVPQNLSASRPQDRQFILSSKKLLLSDSGFYLCAWDQSRVGELFFGEGSRLTVL.

The chain carries TRBV29-1 and TRBJ2-3, with a weak D call TRBD2 (6 bases). The CDR3 is 14 amino acids. CDR1 is SQVTM, CDR2 ANQGSEA, per germline. V was trimmed by 3 bases and J by 2 bases, leaving 12 bases between them. As DNA, the CDR3 is TGCAGCGTTGAGGACCGGGAGAACACAGATACGCAGTATTTT. Translating it yields CSVEDRENTDTQYF.

The genes are TRBV10-3 and TRBJ2-7; D unresolved. The CDR3 sequence is 14 residues long. Trimming removed 5 bases from V and 2 bases from J, with 13 bases in between. Germline-derived CDR1 and CDR2 are ENHRY and SYGVKD. The CDR3 nucleotides read TGTGCCATCAGTCAAAACCCCGAGACCTACGAGCAGTACTTC. Translation gives CAISQNPETYEQYF.

This clone has only one observation. Within the sample, other DNA sequences also encode this same CDR3. V and J are TRBV9 and TRBJ2-1, with 9 nucleotides matching TRBD2. The junction had 2 bases not matched to a gene; V was cut back by 0 bases and J by 4 bases. Germline V gene lookup returns CDR1 SGDLS and CDR2 YYNGEE. This CDR3 has 15 amino acids. The CDR3 DNA follows: TGTGCCAGCAGCGTAGGTAGCGGGAGTTACAATGAGCAGTTCTTC. Amino acid sequence: CASSVGSGSYNEQFF. The full variable domain, its missing parts supplied by reference TRBV9 and TRBJ2-1, is DSGVTQTPKHLITATGQRVTLRCSPRSGDLSVYWYQQSLDQGLQFLIQYYNGEERAKGNILERFSAQQFPDLHSELNLSSLELGDSALYFCASSVGSGSYNEQFFGPGTRLTVL.

This clone showed up just once. V gene TRBV18 combines with J gene TRBJ2-2; TRBD2 aligns across 7 bases. V gave up 6 bases and J gave up 4 bases; unmatched junction bases: 5. CDR3 length: 14 residues. Germline V gives CDR1 KGHSH, CDR2 LQKENI. The CDR3 sequence: CASSLERGTGELFF. In DNA, the CDR3 is TGTGCCAGCTCCCTCGAGCGGGGCACCGGGGAGCTGTTTTTT.

The chain is built from TRBV7-9 and TRBJ2-7; D might be TRBD1 (5 bases). The germline gives CDR1 SEHNR, CDR2 FQNEAQ (reference sequence). This CDR3 is built from 15 residues. V was cut by 2 bases and J by 2 bases, with 13 bases left in between. The CDR3 region has the DNA TGTGCCAGCAGCTTAAATGCTGGGGCCCCCTACGAGCAGTACTTC. This translates into CASSLNAGAPYEQYF.

This clone occurred once. The chain recombines TRBV7-9 with TRBJ2-2, with TRBD1 matching over 12 bases. The V gene's germline CDR1 is SEHNR and CDR2 FQNEAQ (reference sequence). This CDR3 region has 19 residues. Germline trimming cut 1 base from V and 3 bases from J; bases unmatched to any gene: 9. The CDR3 region has the DNA TGTGCCAGCAGCTTAGGGCCGGGACAGGGGGCGGTGTACACCGGGGAGCTGTTTTTT. Protein: CASSLGPGQGAVYTGELFF.

This chain uses TRBV5-4 with TRBJ1-4; D unclear. The CDR3 extends over 15 amino acids. The V end lost 0 bases, the J end lost 0 bases, and 6 bases lay between the germline ends. In germline, CDR1 is SGHNT, CDR2 YYREEE (reference sequence). The CDR3 bases are TGTGCCAGCAGCTTGGGAAGGGCAACTAATGAAAAACTGTTTTTT. Translating gives CASSLGRATNEKLFF.

CDR3 DNA sequence: TGCAGTGCCCGGGTGCTCTACGAGCAGTACTTC. Residues: CSARVLYEQYF. The J gene is TRBJ2-7, the V gene TRBV20-1; D not resolved. The CDR3 is 11 amino acids. Germline-derived CDR1 and CDR2 are DFQATT and SNEGSKA (reference sequence). V was cut by 6 bases and J by 3 bases, with 9 bases left in between.

The chain carries TRBV7-9 and TRBJ1-3; a possible D gene is TRBD1 (5 bases). V gave up 8 bases and J gave up 6 bases, with 17 bases separating them. CDR1 is SEHNR, CDR2 FQNEAQ, per germline (reference sequence). The CDR3 totals 14 residues. CDR3 sequence reads: CASSSLGTENTIYF. CDR3 DNA: TGTGCCAGCTCTTCCCTAGGGACGGAAAACACCATATATTTT.

The chain uses TRBV10-1 and TRBJ2-3; the D is unclear. V lost 4 bases and J lost 4, with 15 bases in between. This CDR3 comprises 15 residues. Germline loops: CDR1 WNHNN, CDR2 SYGVQD (reference sequence). For the CDR3, the DNA is TGCGCCAGCAGTGGTCTTTCCGGCAGCGCAGATACGCAGTATTTT. It specifies CASSGLSGSADTQYF.

The J gene is TRBJ1-1, the V gene TRBV5-1; D is undetermined. The CDR3 is 17 amino acids. V was pared by 0 bases and J by 0 bases, with 15 bases between. Germline CDR1 reads SGHRS; CDR2 reads YFSETQ. As DNA, the CDR3 is TGCGCCAGCAGCTTGGTGCAGGTCCCCTTCATGAACACTGAAGCTTTCTTT. Protein sequence: CASSLVQVPFMNTEAFF.

The chain recombines TRBV10-3 with TRBJ2-7; D tentatively reads TRBD1 or TRBD2 (5 bases each). Trimming shortened V by 6 bases and J by 6 bases, and 12 bases separated the two germline ends. Germline V gene sequence: CDR1 ENHRY, CDR2 SYGVKD. The CDR3 consists of 12 residues. This CDR3 is CAIRGDTGEQYF. For the CDR3, the DNA is TGTGCCATCAGGGGGGATACGGGCGAGCAGTACTTC.

This chain links TRBV7-8 with TRBJ2-4, with D possibly being TRBD2 (7 bases). CDR1 SGHVS and CDR2 FQNEAQ come from the germline V gene. The length of the CDR3 is 18 residues. V lost 5 bases and J 0 bases, leaving 20 bases between the germline ends. In DNA, the CDR3 is TGTGCCAGCAGCCCAGGAAGGGGGGGGCTAGTAGCCAAAAACATTCAGTACTTC. This encodes CASSPGRGGLVAKNIQYF.

The chain combines TRBV5-4 with TRBJ1-5; 8 bases are a match to TRBD1. The CDR3 is made up of 14 amino acids. Germline lookup yields CDR1 SGHNT and CDR2 YYREEE (reference sequence). V gave up 2 bases and J gave up 7 bases; unmatched junction bases: 5. CDR3 sequence (DNA): TGTGCCAGCAGCTTCGGGACAGGAGAACAGCCCCAGCATTTT. Amino acid sequence: CASSFGTGEQPQHF.

The chain employs TRBV30 and TRBJ2-3; D not certain. This CDR3 spans 17 amino acids. The V end lost 0 bases, the J end lost 6 bases, and 22 bases lay between the germline ends. Germline V CDR1 and CDR2: GTSNPN, SVGIG (reference sequence). Here the CDR3 DNA reads TGTGCCTGGAGTGTCCCCCCCCGAGGAGCCCGGCGGGATACGCAGTATTTT. Encoded protein: CAWSVPPRGARRDTQYF.

The V call is TRBV5-6, the J call TRBJ2-5; D is uncertain. Matching the DNA end better, TRBJ2-7 makes the J call doubtful. The CDR3 is made up of 12 amino acids. Germline-derived CDR1 and CDR2 are SGHDT and YYEEEE. CDR3 protein: CASSLGIHEQYF. CDR3 coding DNA: TGTGCCAGCAGCTTGGGGATCCACGAGCAGTACTTC.

This clone was picked up one time. The chain employs TRBV7-9 and TRBJ2-5; the D gene could be TRBD1 or TRBD2 (6 bases each). V lost 5 bases to trimming and J lost 0 bases, with 10 bases between them. In germline, CDR1 is SEHNR, CDR2 FQNEAQ (reference sequence). The CDR3 has 14 residues. CDR3 in DNA: TGTGCCAGCAGCGGGGGGACAAACCAAGAGACCCAGTACTTC. It yields the protein CASSGGTNQETQYF. Together with reference TRBV7-9 and TRBJ2-5, the CDR3 gives the full variable domain: DTGVSQNPRHKITKRGQNVTFRCDPISEHNRLYWYRQTLGQGPEFLTYFQNEAQLEKSRLLSDRFSAERPKGSFSTLEIQRTEQGDSAMYLCASSGGTNQETQYFGPGTRLLVL.

The CDR3 loop reads CASSFSRDRIANTGELFF. CDR3 coding DNA: TGCGCCAGCAGCTTTTCAAGGGACAGGATCGCGAACACCGGGGAGCTGTTTTTT. The J gene is TRBJ2-2, the V gene TRBV5-1, with 8 bases fitting TRBD1. Germline CDR1 is SGHRS and CDR2 is YFSETQ. The CDR3 contains 18 residues. V gave up 2 bases and J gave up 0 bases; unmatched junction bases: 9. The full variable domain, rest sourced from reference TRBV5-1 and TRBJ2-2, is KAGVTQTPRYLIKTRGQQVTLSCSPISGHRSVSWYQQTPGQGLQFLFEYFSETQRNKGNFPGRFSGRQFSNSRSEMNVSTLELGDSALYLCASSFSRDRIANTGELFFGEGSRLTVL.